This T cell receptor (beta chain) was sequenced in a study of shared clonotypes between healthy human individuals. Study information: Each donor's CD4 naive and CD4 memory cells filled three plates apiece, CD8 naive two, and CD8 memory one.

Sequencing was performed with immunoSEQ multiplex PCR; in TCRdb, only in-frame clones are kept and a portion is missing. Of over a million clones in the sample, around three quarters were seen once. General study results and limits: The low donor count limited represented genetic and exposure-history diversity. Larger estimated richness was generally seen in naive subsets than in memory subsets. Across a handful of donors, naive CD4 shared around 5.1%, naive CD8 3.5% to 4%, memory CD4 about 2.5%, memory CD8 around 0.42%.

A note on this clone: Antigen: not known.

The clonotype was recovered from a man aged 18 to 29 in good health. Some clones in this sample may be carry-over from other donors' samples. Specimen: memory CD4+ T cells from PBMCs. Documented subset: CD45RA-negative fraction.

The CDR3 sequence: CASRENSHNEQFF. As DNA, the CDR3 is TGTGCCAGCAGGGAAAATAGCCACAATGAGCAGTTCTTC. This chain joins TRBV2 and TRBJ2-1; the D is unclear. This CDR3 region has 13 residues. CDR1 is SNHLY, CDR2 FYNNEI, per germline. Trimming cost V 6 bases and J 5 bases, with 11 bases left between them.